The 10 T cell receptor beta chains listed next were all sequenced from one sample in a study of memory CD4+ T cells and cytomegalovirus serostatus. Sequenced by immunoSEQ multiplex PCR; TCRdb stores in-frame clones only, minus some. The sample shows around 57,000 clones, around three quarters of them seen only once. The sort gate was single viable CD3+CD4+CD8-CD45RO+ cells for memory CD4+ T cells. What was sequenced was memory CD4+ T cells from blood. The receptors shown here come from an adult in good health and CMV-seronegative. Some clones in this sample may be carry-over from other donors' samples.

This clone has a handful of counts. The chain employs TRBV4-1 and TRBJ2-7; D gene uncertain. Germline CDR1 and CDR2: MGHRA and YSYEKL. The CDR3 is made up of 15 amino acids. V lost 2 bases and J 4 bases, leaving 15 bases between the germline ends. Here the CDR3 reads CASSQQSQGSYEQYF. The CDR3 DNA is TGCGCCAGCAGCCAACAGAGTCAAGGGTCTTACGAGCAGTACTTC.

The gene calls are TRBV6-1 and TRBJ1-5, with no clear D. This CDR3 region has 15 residues. In germline, CDR1 is MNHNS, CDR2 SASEGT. V was shortened by 6 bases and J by 3 bases, with 15 bases between the two germline ends. The DNA for the CDR3 is TGTGCCAGCAGGGGCAGAACGATAACCAATCAGCCCCAGCATTTT. It is translated as CASRGRTITNQPQHF.

This chain joins TRBV11-2 and TRBJ2-7; TRBD2 aligns across 8 bases. With V trimmed by 5 bases and J by 6 bases, 12 bases remained unmatched. The V gene's germline CDR1 is SGHAT and CDR2 FQNNGV. This CDR3 comprises 15 residues. CDR3 amino acids: CASSPGGQPRIEQYF. DNA for the CDR3: TGTGCCAGCAGCCCGGGAGGGCAGCCAAGGATCGAGCAGTACTTC.

The chain is built from TRBV5-6 and TRBJ2-1, with 7 bases matching TRBD2. Per germline, CDR1 SGHDT and CDR2 YYEEEE. V dropped 4 bases and J dropped 7; count of bases not matched to a gene: 11. The CDR3 is 15 amino acids. CDR3 sequence (DNA): TGTGCCAGCAGCAGCCGCCTACTAGCGTGGAATGAGCAGTTCTTC. Translation gives CASSSRLLAWNEQFF.

J is TRBJ2-1 and V is TRBV5-1, with TRBD2 matching over 8 bases. Per the germline V gene, CDR1 is SGHRS and CDR2 is YFSETQ. CDR3 length: 12 amino acids. Unmatched junction bases numbered 3, after V lost 6 bases and J lost 7 bases. CDR3 loop: CASKREWNEQFF. The CDR3 DNA follows: TGCGCCAGCAAGCGGGAGTGGAATGAGCAGTTCTTC.

The chain joins TRBV27 to TRBJ2-1; D is possibly TRBD2 (6 bases). The CDR3 has 16 residues. Germline V gene data show CDR1 as MNHEY and CDR2 as SMNVEV (reference sequence). Trimming removed 6 bases from V and 9 bases from J, with 24 bases in between. This CDR3 reads CASSRRRERGSSEQFF. In DNA, the CDR3 is TGTGCCAGCAGCCGACGGAGGGAAAGGGGTAGCTCTGAGCAGTTCTTC.

In its sample, this clone was seen a few times. Other DNA sequences in this sample translate to the same CDR3. CDR3: CASSLGDRGLRETQYF. The CDR3 nucleotides read TGTGCCAGCAGCTTAGGGGACAGGGGGCTTCGGGAGACCCAGTACTTC. The rearrangement uses TRBV7-9 and TRBJ2-5, with 12 bases aligning to TRBD1. The germline V gene has CDR1 SEHNR and CDR2 FQNEAQ (reference sequence). After removal of 1 base from V and 5 bases from J, the junction contained 5 bases not matched to a gene. This CDR3 is built from 16 residues.

J is TRBJ2-7 and V is TRBV5-5; the D gene is possibly TRBD1 (6 bases). Germline-derived CDR1 and CDR2 are SGHKS and YYEKEE (reference sequence). V was pared by 1 base and J by 2 bases, with 10 bases between. This CDR3 has 14 amino acids. DNA of the CDR3: TGTGCCAGCAGCTTGTTCCAGGGGACCTACGAGCAGTACTTC. Translation: CASSLFQGTYEQYF. Complete variable domain (other parts from reference TRBV5-5 and TRBJ2-7): DAGVTQSPTHLIKTRGQQVTLRCSPISGHKSVSWYQQVLGQGPQFIFQYYEKEERGRGNFPDRFSARQFPNYSSELNVNALLLGDSALYLCASSLFQGTYEQYFGPGTRLTVT.

This clone was detected only once. The CDR3 protein is CASSSSREGVQYF. CDR3 bases: TGTGCCAGCAGCTCCAGTCGAGAGGGAGTGCAGTACTTC. The chain is built from TRBV5-5 and TRBJ2-7, with D maybe TRBD2 (5 bases). V gave up 3 bases and J gave up 9 bases, with 16 bases separating them. Germline V gene sequence: CDR1 SGHKS, CDR2 YYEKEE (reference sequence). The length of the CDR3 is 13 residues.

This chain connects TRBV5-4 to TRBJ1-4; 7 bases are a match to TRBD1. The CDR3 contains 14 residues. The V and J ends lost 4 bases and 7 bases, in that order; junction bases with no gene match: 7. Germline V gene sequence: CDR1 SGHNT, CDR2 YYREEE (reference sequence). The DNA for the CDR3 is TGTGCCAGCAGCCCGGACAGGTGGGGTGAAAAACTGTTTTTT. Translation: CASSPDRWGEKLFF.